This TCR beta chain was captured by sequencing in a study of cytomegalovirus exposure and HLA in healthy donors. Turning to the study itself: HLA-typed donors were the source of around 77 million unique TCRs held in an early data release. The study, taken as a whole, reports: Earlier results showed most TCR beta V segments being productive about 90% or about 30% of the time. When a later analysis was performed, an Asian-associated ancestry cluster reportedly had fewer N-insertions than the roughly 700-donor mean.

Germline CDR1 is ENHRY and CDR2 is SYGVKD. After removal of 0 bases from V and 9 bases from J, the junction contained 9 bases not matched to a gene. The CDR3 is 15 residues long. In its sample, this clone was seen a few times. The antigen is unknown. PCR employed 60 Vbeta and 13 Jbeta primers. The authors' processing: Later work found 80 million to 85 million unique TCR beta chains, with about 10 million shared. The repertoire was sequenced with immunoSEQ multiplex PCR; TCRdb's copy has only in-frame clones and lacks some. V and J calls and clone size come straight from that table; D and trimming were deduced from the DNA. The sample has approximately 120,000 clones; roughly 78% are singletons.

This rearrangement joins TRBV10-3 to TRBJ2-7; 9 positions agree with TRBD1. The sample consisted of PBMCs. The origin of this receptor is a man under 40 in good health and CMV-seropositive. DNA of the CDR3: TGTGCCATCAGTGAGTCACTTGGGACAGGGCTTCGGCAGTACTTC. It specifies CAISESLGTGLRQYF.